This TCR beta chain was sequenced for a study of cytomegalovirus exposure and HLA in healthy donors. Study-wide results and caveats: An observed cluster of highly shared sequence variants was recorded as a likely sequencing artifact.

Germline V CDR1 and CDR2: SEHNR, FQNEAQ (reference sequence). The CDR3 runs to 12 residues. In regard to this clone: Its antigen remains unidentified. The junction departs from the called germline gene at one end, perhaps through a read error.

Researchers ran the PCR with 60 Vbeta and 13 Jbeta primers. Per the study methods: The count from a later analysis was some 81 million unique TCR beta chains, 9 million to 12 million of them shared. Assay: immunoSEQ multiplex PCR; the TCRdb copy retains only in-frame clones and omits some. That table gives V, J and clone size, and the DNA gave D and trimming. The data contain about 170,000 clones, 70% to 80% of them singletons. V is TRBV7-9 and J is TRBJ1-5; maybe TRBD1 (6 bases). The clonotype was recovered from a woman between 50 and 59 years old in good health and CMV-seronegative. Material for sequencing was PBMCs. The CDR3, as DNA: TGTTCCAGCAGCAAACAGGGTCAGCCCCAGCATTTT. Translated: CSSSKQGQPQHF.